A selection of T cell receptor beta chains follows, all from one sample in a study of identical twins. TCRdb used MiXCR to reprocess the 5' RACE reads, holding one entry per CDR3 protein. The sample holds 450,000 or so distinct CDR3 sequences, less than 25% seen once. The sample was also reused in another study, on T cells expressing NK-cell markers.

The sample taken for sequencing was CD4+ T cells sorted from blood. These receptor sequences come from a woman aged 18-29 years in good health. The CDR3 runs from the conserved cysteine through the conserved F or W. A D gene is named only where the DNA matches it firmly. Only some rows state a clone size, as once, few, many or a class for expanded clones.

j_call,d_call,clone_size,v_call,cdr3_nt,cdr3_aa
TRBJ2-7,-,many,TRBV28,TGTGCCAGCAGCAGGTCCTACGAGCAGTACTTC,CASSRSYEQYF
TRBJ2-5,TRBD1,many,TRBV27,TGTGCCAGCAGGAAATTAACAGGGGGGTACCAAGAGACCCAGTACTTC,CASRKLTGGYQETQYF
TRBJ1-1,-,few,TRBV5-1,TGCGCCAGCAGCCCCGCAGGGTACACTGAAGCTTTCTTT,CASSPAGYTEAFF
TRBJ1-1,-,few,TRBV20-1,TGCAGTGCTACTGGACAGCCTTTGGCTGAAGCTTTCTTT,CSATGQPLAEAFF
TRBJ2-2,-,-,TRBV29-1,TGCAGCGTGACACGGGGAGTCAACACCGGGGAGCTGTTTTTT,CSVTRGVNTGELFF
TRBJ2-1,TRBD2,-,TRBV5-1,TGCGCCAGCAGCCAGCAGGGCCGGGGGGTTCGTCCCTACAATGAGCAGTTCTTC,CASSQQGRGVRPYNEQFF
TRBJ2-7,TRBD2,few,TRBV6-5,TGTGCCAGCAGTTACTCGACCGGGACTAGCTTTTCCTACGAGCAGTACTTC,CASSYSTGTSFSYEQYF
TRBJ1-1,-,once,TRBV3-1,TGTGCCAGCAGCCAAGGGGTGGCCACTGAAGCTTTCTTT,CASSQGVATEAFF
TRBJ1-1,-,-,TRBV7-9,TGTGCCAGCAGCTTATACCAGGGAGACACTGAAGCTTTCTTT,CASSLYQGDTEAFF
TRBJ2-7,-,-,TRBV27,TGTGCCAGCAGTTCCGCCGGGGTGGGAGGTACCTACGAGCAGTACTTC,CASSSAGVGGTYEQYF
TRBJ2-7,-,-,TRBV29-1,TGCAGCGTTGAGGACCGGTTCTACGAGCAGTACTTC,CSVEDRFYEQYF
TRBJ1-1,-,-,TRBV6-1,TGTGCCAGCGGACGGGCAAGAGCGAACACTGAAGCTTTCTTT,CASGRARANTEAFF
TRBJ1-4,-,-,TRBV7-2,TGTGCCAGCAGCTTAGCGCAGGCAAGAAAACTGTTTTTT,CASSLAQARKLFF
TRBJ1-1,TRBD1,-,TRBV6-2/TRBV6-3,TGTGCCAGCAGGGAAGTTTCCGGGACAGTCACTGAAGCTTTCTTT,CASREVSGTVTEAFF
TRBJ2-5,TRBD1,few,TRBV29-1,TGCAGCGTAGATTCAGGGGGCATCGAGACCCAGTACTTC,CSVDSGGIETQYF
TRBJ2-5,TRBD1,-,TRBV7-7,TGTGCTAGCAGCTTCACAGGGGGCTTGGGGACCCAGTACTTC,CASSFTGGLGTQYF
TRBJ2-3,TRBD2,-,TRBV10-2,TGCGCCAGCAGCGGCGGGGGAAAGCCGTATTTT,CASSGGGKPYF
TRBJ2-5,-,-,TRBV21-1,TGTGCCAGCAGCAAAGAGAGCAGGCAGATGAGTACTTTTTTTGGTCAACAAGAGACCCAGTACTTC,CASSKESRQMSTFFGQQETQYF
TRBJ2-5,-,few,TRBV6-6,TGTGCCAGCGGGGGCGGAGAGACCCAGTACTTC,CASGGGETQYF
TRBJ2-2,TRBD1,few,TRBV4-3,TGCGCCAGCAGCCATGGAACACCGGGACAGGGTACAGGGGAGCTGTTTTTT,CASSHGTPGQGTGELFF
TRBJ2-7,-,-,TRBV5-1,TGCGCCAGCAGTCAAGCGGTTACCGGGTACGAGCAGTACTTC,CASSQAVTGYEQYF
TRBJ1-5,-,-,TRBV5-1,TGCGCCAGCAGCTTGGGAGGGGAACAGCCCCAGCATTTT,CASSLGGEQPQHF
TRBJ2-1,-,few,TRBV19,TGTGCCAGTAGTCCCGCGGACGGAAGCTCCTACAATGAGCAGTTCTTC,CASSPADGSSYNEQFF
TRBJ2-1,TRBD1,-,TRBV10-2,TGCGCCAGCAGTGAACCCCGACAGGGTCCATACAATGAGCAGTTCTTC,CASSEPRQGPYNEQFF
TRBJ2-3,-,-,TRBV12-3/TRBV12-4,TGTGCCAGCGCTCCCTTGCAGGATACGCAGTATTTT,CASAPLQDTQYF
TRBJ2-2,-,-,TRBV7-2,TGTGCCAGCAGCTCCGATAGTTGGTCCGGGGAGCTGTTTTTT,CASSSDSWSGELFF
TRBJ2-3,-,-,TRBV20-1,TGCAGTGCCGCGACCCACAGCACAGATACGCAGTATTTT,CSAATHSTDTQYF
TRBJ2-1,-,-,TRBV12-3/TRBV12-4,TGTGCCAGCAGTTCGGACTTCTACAATGAGCAGTTCTTC,CASSSDFYNEQFF
TRBJ2-3,TRBD2,-,TRBV20-1,TGCAGTGCTCCCAAAGCGGGAGGGGCATACACAGATACGCAGTATTTT,CSAPKAGGAYTDTQYF
TRBJ1-1,-,few,TRBV18,TGTGCCAGCTCACCCTCCTCGAGGGGCACTGAAGCTTTCTTT,CASSPSSRGTEAFF
TRBJ1-4,TRBD1,few,TRBV5-1,TGCGCCAGCAGCGTAAACAGGGGAGATGAAAAACTGTTTTTT,CASSVNRGDEKLFF
TRBJ2-1,-,few,TRBV7-3,TGTGCCAGCAGCCTTGACGGGGCCTACAATGAGCAGTTCTTC,CASSLDGAYNEQFF
TRBJ2-5,TRBD2,-,TRBV7-8,TGTGCCAGCAGCTTAGCGGGACTAGCGGGATACATCGGGACCCAGTACTTC,CASSLAGLAGYIGTQYF